The rows below give T cell receptor beta chains drawn from one sample of a study of a mutant IDH1 vaccine in newly diagnosed glioma. Sequenced by immunoSEQ multiplex PCR; TCRdb stores in-frame clones only, minus some. The top ten clones hold approximately 2.5% of a sample with under 45,000 clones, less than 85% of them seen once. These receptors' targets are unknown. The sequenced sample was PBMCs, obtained from a glioma patient whose treatment included an IDH1 peptide vaccine. These receptors came from a woman aged 18-29 years with glioma. Some clones in this sample may be carry-over from other donors' samples. The CDR3 runs from the conserved cysteine through the conserved F or W. Each record gives: V gene, J gene, clone size, D gene, CDR3 DNA, CDR3 protein. The D gene is left open where the match is weak. A clone size is listed for some rows: how often the clone was seen (once, few, many), or a class if it is expanded.

V: TRBV19; J: TRBJ1-6; size: -; D: -; DNA: TGTGCCAGTACATGGGGGCCCAATTCACCCCTCCACTTT; CDR3: CASTWGPNSPLHF
V: TRBV30; J: TRBJ1-3; size: -; D: -; DNA: TGTGCCTGGAGTGTACGGGGGGTCCCCTCTGGAAACACCATATATTTT; CDR3: CAWSVRGVPSGNTIYF
V: TRBV5-5; J: TRBJ1-3; size: -; D: -; DNA: TGTGCCAGCAGCTTGGATGCCAGCCCTGGAAACACCATATATTTT; CDR3: CASSLDASPGNTIYF
V: TRBV7-2; J: TRBJ1-1; size: once; D: -; DNA: TGTGCCAGCAGCTGGATCCGGGGGATAGCTGAAGCTTTCTTT; CDR3: CASSWIRGIAEAFF
V: TRBV7-9; J: TRBJ2-2; size: -; D: -; DNA: TGTGCCAGCAGTTCGTTTGACAGGCTTCTGGGGGAGCTGTTTTTT; CDR3: CASSSFDRLLGELFF
V: TRBV9; J: TRBJ2-7; size: -; D: -; DNA: TGTGCCAGCAGCGTAGGAGGGGCGTTAGCCTACGAGCAGTACTTC; CDR3: CASSVGGALAYEQYF
V: TRBV4-1; J: TRBJ1-2; size: -; D: -; DNA: TGCGCCAGCAGCTGGATCGGGGTTGGCTACACCTTC; CDR3: CASSWIGVGYTF
V: TRBV19; J: TRBJ1-1; size: -; D: -; DNA: TGTGCCAGTAGTATGGGGGGCCGACCGGGGGAAGCTTTCTTT; CDR3: CASSMGGRPGEAFF
V: TRBV7-2; J: TRBJ1-2; size: -; D: -; DNA: TGTGCCAGCAGCTTACTTACACCTCCGGCTAACTATGGCTACACCTTC; CDR3: CASSLLTPPANYGYTF
V: TRBV5-4; J: TRBJ2-7; size: -; D: -; DNA: TGTGCCAGCAGCCTCGATCGGCTGAGGGAGCAGTACTTC; CDR3: CASSLDRLREQYF
V: TRBV9; J: TRBJ1-6; size: -; D: -; DNA: TGTGCCAGCAGCGTCACAGGGCTATCGCGATCACCCCTCCACTTT; CDR3: CASSVTGLSRSPLHF
V: TRBV6-4; J: TRBJ1-2; size: -; D: TRBD1; DNA: TGTGCCAGCAGTCACAGGGGGCTTGATGGCTACACCTTC; CDR3: CASSHRGLDGYTF
V: TRBV4-1; J: TRBJ1-2; size: -; D: -; DNA: TGCGCCAGCAGCCAACAGACTCCGAACTATGGCTACACCTTC; CDR3: CASSQQTPNYGYTF
V: TRBV9; J: TRBJ1-2; size: few; D: -; DNA: TGTGCCAGCAGCGTAGCACCAGGCCTAAACCCGGAGGATGGCTACACCTTC; CDR3: CASSVAPGLNPEDGYTF
V: TRBV2; J: TRBJ2-7; size: once; D: -; DNA: TGTGCCAGTTTGACGGGACACCCCCCCTACGAGCAGTACTTC; CDR3: CASLTGHPPYEQYF
V: TRBV10-3; J: TRBJ2-7; size: -; D: TRBD1; DNA: TGTGCCATCAAGACTTCCGGGACAGGGGTCTACGAGCAGTACTTC; CDR3: CAIKTSGTGVYEQYF
V: TRBV6-1; J: TRBJ1-2; size: -; D: -; DNA: TGTGCCAGCAGTGAACTGTATGGCGCCGCGGGCTACACCTTC; CDR3: CASSELYGAAGYTF
V: TRBV7-3; J: TRBJ1-6; size: -; D: -; DNA: TGTGCCAGCAGCCTCACAGGGTCAGGGAGTTCACCCCTCCACTTT; CDR3: CASSLTGSGSSPLHF
V: TRBV6-1; J: TRBJ2-7; size: -; D: TRBD1; DNA: TGTGCCAGCAGTGTGGGACAGGGGGTCTACGAGCAGTACTTC; CDR3: CASSVGQGVYEQYF